The present entry profiles one T cell receptor beta chain with its context. This CDR3 spans 14 amino acids. V was clipped by 5 bases and J by 0 bases, with 11 bases between them. Per germline, CDR1 DFQATT and CDR2 SNEGSKA (reference sequence). Multiplex PCR with BIOMED2 TRB-A/B primer pools amplified TRB rearrangements. TCRdb itself ran the multiplex PCR reads through MiXCR, one entry per CDR3 protein. This table holds roughly 4,600 distinct CDR3 sequences, approximately 20% found once. From blood, about 250-500 ng of genomic DNA served as TRB template. This entry belongs to a study of T and B cells in COVID-19 patients. About the study: Of some 21 active-infection patients, 15 to 18 carried comorbidities linked to unfavorable COVID-19 outcome.

The material sequenced was blood. The rearrangement uses TRBV20-1 and TRBJ2-1, with no clear D. The sequence was obtained from a human donor with active COVID-19. The CDR3 nucleotides read TGCAGTGCTCCTCGTGCAGGCTCCTACAATGAGCAGTTCTTC. Its protein product is CSAPRAGSYNEQFF.